The clone carrying this T cell receptor (beta chain) has just a few counts. The target antigen is unknown. This record comes from a study of HIV-infected children after antiretroviral therapy interruption. Across the study: For the interruption arm, samples span week 0 through about 3 years after study end.

RNA-based 3' RACE libraries used unique molecular identifiers. From the 3' RACE reads, TCRdb called clonotypes with MiXCR, one entry per CDR3 protein. The sample has more than 85,000 distinct CDR3 sequences; approximately 6.9% are singletons. Germline V gene data show CDR1 as SEHNR and CDR2 as FQNEAQ (reference sequence). The length of the CDR3 is 11 residues. Trimming left V 3 bases short and J 6 bases short, with 5 bases between. Treatment here: PENTA 11 planned treatment interruption arm or continuous ART arm. General study findings and limits: Sorted CD45RA+ naive cells might include minor non-naive CD45RA+ cells.

The chain recombines TRBV7-9 with TRBJ1-2; D may be TRBD1 (5 bases). Source: CD45RA+ CD4+ T cells from PBMCs, pooled from several time points, taken from a donor given antiretroviral therapy, either interrupted or continuous. The subset: naive CD4+ CD45RA+ CD45RO- T cells. This TCR came from a pool of human donors with HIV. In nucleotides, the CDR3 is TGTGCCAGCAGCTTGACAGATGGCTACACCTTC. Amino acid sequence: CASSLTDGYTF.